This T cell receptor (beta chain) was sequenced during a study of T cell responses to AZD1222 COVID-19 vaccine. Germline lookup yields CDR1 SGHAT and CDR2 FQNNGV. The CDR3 has 14 amino acids. Trimming left V 3 bases short and J 4 bases short, with 11 bases between. The repertoire was sequenced with immunoSEQ multiplex PCR; TCRdb's copy has only in-frame clones and lacks some. The data hold fewer than 200,000 clones, with approximately 89% observed a single time. This chain links TRBV11-2 with TRBJ2-3; D possibly corresponds to TRBD2 (6 bases). The sequence was obtained from an adult who received the AZD1222 COVID-19 vaccine. The input for sequencing was peripheral blood, taken 28 days after the second AZD1222 dose. In DNA, the CDR3 is TGTGCCAGCAGCTTCGTGCGGGGCGCAGATACGCAGTATTTT. Amino acid sequence: CASSFVRGADTQYF.